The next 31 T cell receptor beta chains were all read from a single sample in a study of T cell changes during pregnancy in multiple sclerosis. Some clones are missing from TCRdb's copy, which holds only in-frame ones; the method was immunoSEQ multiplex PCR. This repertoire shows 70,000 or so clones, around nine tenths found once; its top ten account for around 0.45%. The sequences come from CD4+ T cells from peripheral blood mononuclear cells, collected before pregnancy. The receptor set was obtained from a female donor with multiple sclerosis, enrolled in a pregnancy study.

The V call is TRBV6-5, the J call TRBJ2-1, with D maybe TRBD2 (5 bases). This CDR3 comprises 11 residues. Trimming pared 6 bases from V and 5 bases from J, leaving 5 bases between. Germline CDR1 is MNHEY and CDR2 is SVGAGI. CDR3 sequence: CASRGDNEQFF. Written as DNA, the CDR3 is TGTGCCAGCAGGGGAGACAATGAGCAGTTCTTC.

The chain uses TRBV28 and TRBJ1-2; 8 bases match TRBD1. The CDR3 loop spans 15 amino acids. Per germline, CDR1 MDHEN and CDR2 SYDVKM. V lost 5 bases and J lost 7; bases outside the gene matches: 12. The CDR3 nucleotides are TGTGCCAGCAGTCTGGGGACAGGCAAAGGGCGTGGCTACACCTTC. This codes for CASSLGTGKGRGYTF.

The CDR3: CAWSWNRAGGNSPLHF. In DNA form, the CDR3 reads TGTGCCTGGAGTTGGAATCGGGCAGGGGGAAATTCACCCCTCCACTTT. The chain links TRBV30 to TRBJ1-6; 7 bases are a match to TRBD1. Germline V gives CDR1 GTSNPN, CDR2 SVGIG (reference sequence). V trimming: 2 bases; J trimming: 7 bases; junction bases outside the gene matches: 11. The CDR3 is made up of 16 amino acids.

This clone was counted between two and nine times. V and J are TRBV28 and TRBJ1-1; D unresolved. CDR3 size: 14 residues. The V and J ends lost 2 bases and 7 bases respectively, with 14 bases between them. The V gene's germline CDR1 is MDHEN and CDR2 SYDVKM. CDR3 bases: TGTGCCAGCAGTTTAATCCTCGCCGGGATTGAAGCTTTCTTT. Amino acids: CASSLILAGIEAFF.

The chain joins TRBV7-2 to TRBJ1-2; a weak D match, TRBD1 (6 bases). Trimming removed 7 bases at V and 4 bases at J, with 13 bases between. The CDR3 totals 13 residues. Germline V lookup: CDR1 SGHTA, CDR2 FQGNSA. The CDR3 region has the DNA TGTGCCAGCACCACAGACAGGCGCTATGGCTACACCTTC. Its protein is CASTTDRRYGYTF.

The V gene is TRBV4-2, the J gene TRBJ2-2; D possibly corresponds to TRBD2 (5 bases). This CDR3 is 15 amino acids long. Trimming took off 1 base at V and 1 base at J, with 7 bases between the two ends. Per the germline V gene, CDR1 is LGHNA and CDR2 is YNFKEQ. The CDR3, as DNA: TGTGCCAGCAGCCAAGTAGGAGGGAACACCGGGGAGCTGTTTTTT. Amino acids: CASSQVGGNTGELFF.

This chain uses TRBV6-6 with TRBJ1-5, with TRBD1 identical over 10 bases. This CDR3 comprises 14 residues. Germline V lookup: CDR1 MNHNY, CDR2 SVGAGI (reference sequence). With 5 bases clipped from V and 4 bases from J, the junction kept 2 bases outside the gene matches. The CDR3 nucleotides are TGTGCCAGCAGTAGGACAGGGGGGAATCAGCCCCAGCATTTT. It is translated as CASSRTGGNQPQHF.

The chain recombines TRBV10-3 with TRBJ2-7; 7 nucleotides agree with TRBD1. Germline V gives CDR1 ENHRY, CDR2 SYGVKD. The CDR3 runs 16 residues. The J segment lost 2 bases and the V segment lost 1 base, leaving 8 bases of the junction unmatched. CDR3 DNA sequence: TGTGCCATCAGTGAGTTAGGACAGGCCAAAACCTACGAGCAGTACTTC. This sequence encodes CAISELGQAKTYEQYF.

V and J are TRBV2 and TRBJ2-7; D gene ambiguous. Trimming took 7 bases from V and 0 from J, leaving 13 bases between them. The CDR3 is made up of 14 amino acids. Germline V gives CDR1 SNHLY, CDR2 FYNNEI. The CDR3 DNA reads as TGTGCCAGCACCCTACAGAAATACTCCTACGAGCAGTACTTC. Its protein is CASTLQKYSYEQYF.

This CDR3 is CASREAGGQTDTQYF. CDR3 DNA: TGTGCCAGCAGGGAGGCGGGGGGGCAAACAGATACGCAGTATTTT. The chain links TRBV6-6 to TRBJ2-3; 9 bases match TRBD2. Unmatched junction bases numbered 7, after V lost 6 bases and J lost 3 bases. Germline CDR1 is MNHNY and CDR2 is SVGAGI (reference sequence). This CDR3 is built from 15 residues.

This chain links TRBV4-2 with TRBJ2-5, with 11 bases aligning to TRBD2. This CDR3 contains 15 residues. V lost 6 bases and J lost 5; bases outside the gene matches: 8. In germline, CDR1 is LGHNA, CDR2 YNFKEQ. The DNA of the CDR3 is TGTGCCAGCAGTCCTAATAGCGGGAGGGGGGAGACCCAGTACTTC. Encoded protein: CASSPNSGRGETQYF.

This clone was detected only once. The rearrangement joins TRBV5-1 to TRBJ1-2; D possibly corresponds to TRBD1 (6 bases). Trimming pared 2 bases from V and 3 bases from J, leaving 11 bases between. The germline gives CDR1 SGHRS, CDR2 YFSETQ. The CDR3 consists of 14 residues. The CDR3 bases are TGCGCCAGCAGCTTAGGACAGAGCTACTATGGCTACACCTTC. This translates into CASSLGQSYYGYTF.

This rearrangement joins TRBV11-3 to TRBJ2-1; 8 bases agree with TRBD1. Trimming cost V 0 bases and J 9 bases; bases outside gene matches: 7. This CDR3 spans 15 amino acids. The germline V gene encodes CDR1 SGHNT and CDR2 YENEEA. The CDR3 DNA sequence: TGTGCCAGCAGCTTAGATCCCAGGGGGCGCAGTGAGCAGTTCTTC. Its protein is CASSLDPRGRSEQFF.

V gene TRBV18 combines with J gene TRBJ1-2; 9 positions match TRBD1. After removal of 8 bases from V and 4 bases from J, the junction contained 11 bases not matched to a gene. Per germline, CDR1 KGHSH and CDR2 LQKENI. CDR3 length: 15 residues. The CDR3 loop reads CASGTGTGRPYGYTF. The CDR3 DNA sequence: TGTGCCAGCGGGACCGGGACAGGGCGTCCCTATGGCTACACCTTC.

This CDR3 reads CASSPGGANTEAFF. The CDR3 DNA sequence: TGTGCCAGCAGCCCCGGCGGGGCGAACACTGAAGCTTTCTTT. This chain joins TRBV11-3 and TRBJ1-1; a possible D gene is TRBD1 (5 bases). CDR3 length: 14 amino acids. V was clipped by 5 bases and J by 1 base, with 11 bases between them. The germline V gene encodes CDR1 SGHNT and CDR2 YENEEA.

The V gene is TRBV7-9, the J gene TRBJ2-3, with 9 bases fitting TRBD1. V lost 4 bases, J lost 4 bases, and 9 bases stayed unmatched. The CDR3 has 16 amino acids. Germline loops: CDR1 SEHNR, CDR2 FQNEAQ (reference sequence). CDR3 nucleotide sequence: TGTGCCAGCAGCTCCCCTAGACAGGGGGTATCAGATACGCAGTATTTT. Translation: CASSSPRQGVSDTQYF.

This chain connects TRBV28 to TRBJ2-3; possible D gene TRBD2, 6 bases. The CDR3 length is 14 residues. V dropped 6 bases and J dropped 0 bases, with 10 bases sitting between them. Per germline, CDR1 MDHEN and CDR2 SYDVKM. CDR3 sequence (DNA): TGTGCCAGCAGAACGGAGGGCAGCACAGATACGCAGTATTTT. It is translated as CASRTEGSTDTQYF.

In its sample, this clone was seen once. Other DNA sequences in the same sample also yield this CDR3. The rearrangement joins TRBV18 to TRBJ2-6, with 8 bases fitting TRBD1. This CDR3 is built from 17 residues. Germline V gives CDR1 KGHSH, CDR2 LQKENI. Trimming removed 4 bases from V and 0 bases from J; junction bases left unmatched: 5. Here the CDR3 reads CASSRGQGSSGANVLTF. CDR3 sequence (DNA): TGTGCCAGCTCACGAGGACAGGGAAGCTCTGGGGCCAACGTCCTGACTTTC.

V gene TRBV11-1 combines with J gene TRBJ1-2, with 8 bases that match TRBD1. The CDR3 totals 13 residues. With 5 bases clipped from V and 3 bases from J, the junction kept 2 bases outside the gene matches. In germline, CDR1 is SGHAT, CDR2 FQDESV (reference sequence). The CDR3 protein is CASSVDRDYGYTF. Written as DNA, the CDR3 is TGTGCCAGCAGCGTGGACAGGGACTATGGCTACACCTTC.

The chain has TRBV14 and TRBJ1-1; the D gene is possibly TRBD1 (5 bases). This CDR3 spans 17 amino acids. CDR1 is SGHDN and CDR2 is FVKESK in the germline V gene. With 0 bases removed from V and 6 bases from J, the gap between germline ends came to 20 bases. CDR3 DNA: TGTGCCAGCAGCCAAGATAGGCAGGGAGGGTGGTTTCCTGAAGCTTTCTTT. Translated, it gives CASSQDRQGGWFPEAFF.

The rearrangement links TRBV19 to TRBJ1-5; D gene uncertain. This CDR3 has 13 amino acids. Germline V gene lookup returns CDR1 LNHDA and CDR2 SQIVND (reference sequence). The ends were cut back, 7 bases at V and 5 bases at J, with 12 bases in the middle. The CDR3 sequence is CASNSWRDQPQHF. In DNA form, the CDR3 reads TGTGCCAGTAATTCCTGGCGGGATCAGCCCCAGCATTTT.

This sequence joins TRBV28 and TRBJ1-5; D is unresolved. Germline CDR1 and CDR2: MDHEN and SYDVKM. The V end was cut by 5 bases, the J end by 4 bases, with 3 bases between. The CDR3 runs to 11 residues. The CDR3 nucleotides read TGTGCCAGCAGTGAGAATCAGCCCCAGCATTTT. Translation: CASSENQPQHF. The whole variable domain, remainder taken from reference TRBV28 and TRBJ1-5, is DVKVTQSSRYLVKRTGEKVFLECVQDMDHENMFWYRQDPGLGLRLIYFSYDVKMKEKGDIPEGYSVSREKKERFSLILESASTNQTSMYLCASSENQPQHFGDGTRLSIL.

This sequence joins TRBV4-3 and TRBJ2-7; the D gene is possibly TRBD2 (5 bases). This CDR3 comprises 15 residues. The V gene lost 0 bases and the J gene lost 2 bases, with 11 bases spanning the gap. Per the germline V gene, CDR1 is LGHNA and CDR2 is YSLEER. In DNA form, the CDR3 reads TGCGCCAGCAGCCAAGATACTCTGACTACCTACGAGCAGTACTTC. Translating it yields CASSQDTLTTYEQYF.

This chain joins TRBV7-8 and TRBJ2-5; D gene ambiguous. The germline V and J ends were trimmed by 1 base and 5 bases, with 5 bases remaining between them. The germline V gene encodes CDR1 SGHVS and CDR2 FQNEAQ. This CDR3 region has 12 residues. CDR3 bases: TGTGCCAGCAGCTTAGATCGGGAGACCCAGTACTTC. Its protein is CASSLDRETQYF.

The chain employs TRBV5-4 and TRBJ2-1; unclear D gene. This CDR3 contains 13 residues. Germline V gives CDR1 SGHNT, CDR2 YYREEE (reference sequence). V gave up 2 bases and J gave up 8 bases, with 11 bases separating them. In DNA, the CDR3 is TGTGCCAGCAGCTTCAGTCTCTCCCATGAGCAGTTCTTC. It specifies CASSFSLSHEQFF.

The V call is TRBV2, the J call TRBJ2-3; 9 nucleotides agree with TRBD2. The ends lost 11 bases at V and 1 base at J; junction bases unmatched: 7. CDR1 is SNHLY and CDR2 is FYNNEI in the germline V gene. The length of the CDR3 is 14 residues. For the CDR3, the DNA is TGTGCCGGCTCGTTAGCGGGAGGCACAGATACGCAGTATTTT. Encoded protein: CAGSLAGGTDTQYF.

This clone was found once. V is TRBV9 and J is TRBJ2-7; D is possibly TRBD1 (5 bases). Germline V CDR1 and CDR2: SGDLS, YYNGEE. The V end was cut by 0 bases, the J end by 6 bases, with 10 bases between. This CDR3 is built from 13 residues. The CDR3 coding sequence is TGTGCCAGCAGCGTAGTGTGGCAGGGCGAGCAGTACTTC. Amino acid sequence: CASSVVWQGEQYF.

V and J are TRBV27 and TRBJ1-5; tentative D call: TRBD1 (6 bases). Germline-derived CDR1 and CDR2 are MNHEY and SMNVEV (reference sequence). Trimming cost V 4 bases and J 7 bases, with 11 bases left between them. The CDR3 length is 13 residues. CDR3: CASSSGAGQPQHF. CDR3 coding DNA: TGTGCCAGCAGTTCAGGGGCAGGACAGCCCCAGCATTTT.

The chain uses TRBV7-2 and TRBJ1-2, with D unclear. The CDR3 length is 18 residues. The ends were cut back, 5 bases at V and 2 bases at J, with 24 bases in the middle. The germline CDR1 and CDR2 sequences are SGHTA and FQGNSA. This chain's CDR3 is CASSPRRGLVIRNYGYTF. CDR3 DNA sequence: TGTGCCAGCAGCCCGCGAAGAGGGCTCGTTATCCGCAACTATGGCTACACCTTC.

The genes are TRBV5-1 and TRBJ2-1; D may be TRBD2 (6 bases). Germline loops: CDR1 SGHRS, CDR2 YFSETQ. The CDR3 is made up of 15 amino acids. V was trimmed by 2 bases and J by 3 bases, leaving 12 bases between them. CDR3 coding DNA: TGCGCCAGCAGCTTCGAAGTGGGGGGCTACAATGAGCAGTTCTTC. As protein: CASSFEVGGYNEQFF.

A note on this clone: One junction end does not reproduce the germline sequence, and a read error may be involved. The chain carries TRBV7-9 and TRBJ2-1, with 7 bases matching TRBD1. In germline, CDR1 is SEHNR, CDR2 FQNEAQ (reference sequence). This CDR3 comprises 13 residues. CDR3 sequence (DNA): TGTGCCAGCAGCTTAACAGGGGACAATGGGCAGTTCTTC. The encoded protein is CASSLTGDNGQFF. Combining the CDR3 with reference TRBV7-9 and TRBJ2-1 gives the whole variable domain DTGVSQNPRHKITKRGQNVTFRCDPISEHNRLYWYRQTLGQGPEFLTYFQNEAQLEKSRLLSDRFSAERPKGSFSTLEIQRTEQGDSAMYLCASSLTGDNGQFFGPGTRLTVL.